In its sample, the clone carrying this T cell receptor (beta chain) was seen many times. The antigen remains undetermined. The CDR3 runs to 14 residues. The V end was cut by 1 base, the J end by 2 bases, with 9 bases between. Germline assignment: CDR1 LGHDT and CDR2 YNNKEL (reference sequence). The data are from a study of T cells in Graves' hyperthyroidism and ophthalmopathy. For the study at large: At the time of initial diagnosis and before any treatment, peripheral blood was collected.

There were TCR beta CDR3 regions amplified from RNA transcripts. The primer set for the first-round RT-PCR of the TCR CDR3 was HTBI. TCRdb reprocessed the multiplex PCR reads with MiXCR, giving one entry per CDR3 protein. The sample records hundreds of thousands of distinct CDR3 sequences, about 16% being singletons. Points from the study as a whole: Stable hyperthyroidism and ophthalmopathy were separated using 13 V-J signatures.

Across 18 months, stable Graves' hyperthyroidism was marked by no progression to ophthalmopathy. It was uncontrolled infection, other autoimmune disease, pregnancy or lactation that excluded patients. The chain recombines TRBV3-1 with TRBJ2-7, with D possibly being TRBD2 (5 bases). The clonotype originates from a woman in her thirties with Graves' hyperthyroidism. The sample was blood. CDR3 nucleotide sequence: TGTGCCAGCAGCCAAGCGGGATTGGCCTACGAGCAGTACTTC. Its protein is CASSQAGLAYEQYF.